The T cell receptor (beta chain) described here comes from a study of T cells in localized non-small cell lung cancer. Study-level points and caveats: Uninvolved adjacent lung showed the highest T cell clonality, exceeding tumor.

This clone is medium-sized. Its specificity is unknown. The CDR3 covers 15 residues. Trimming took 2 bases from V and 3 from J, leaving 13 bases between them. CDR1 and CDR2 from the germline V gene are MNHGY and SAAAGT. Libraries were prepared by immunoSEQ multiplex PCR; TCRdb keeps only in-frame clonotypes and omits some of them. The sample consists of about 1,300 clones, approximately 23% of them appearing once. The origin of this receptor is a male donor aged 60 or older with stage III squamous cell lung carcinoma. Specimen: normal lung tissue next to the tumor, collected before any cancer treatment. The V gene is TRBV6-8, the J gene TRBJ1-1; D may be TRBD1 (6 bases). CDR3 protein: CASSYTAGEDTEAFF. The CDR3 DNA follows: TGTGCCAGCAGTTACACGGCAGGGGAAGACACTGAAGCTTTCTTT.